This T cell receptor (beta chain) comes out of a study of vaccination effects on CD4 cells after COVID-19. Study-wide background: Of the BNT162b2 and mRNA-1273 vaccines, participants received two doses of one or the other.

Findings and caveats of the study: Late in the post-vaccination period, infection-induced and vaccine-induced clones underwent marked clonal contraction.

Viral peptide pool expansion of antigen-specific CD4+ T cells preceded sequencing in the ViraFEST assay. Subsequent to a culture period of about ten days, CD4+ T cells were isolated. Nucleocapsid antibodies stayed negative before and after vaccination, showing no earlier SARS-CoV-2 infection. After about 2 million PBMC were placed in each well, they were cultured with around 10 IU/ml IL-2 and around 10 ug/ml peptides. On days 3 and 7, fresh IL-2 medium replaced half the medium. TCRdb's copy holds only in-frame clones and misses some; the assay was immunoSEQ multiplex PCR. The table records under 30,000 clones, roughly 80% of them present only once. Concerning this clone: Its antigen is unknown.

Sequenced here: CD4+ T cells from PBMCs cultured with HCoV-NL63 spike peptides, sampled before COVID-19 vaccination. This receptor was identified in a human donor who received a COVID-19 vaccine.

Here the CDR3 DNA reads TGTGCCAGCAGTGAGGCCGGGTACGAGCAGTACTTC. It specifies CASSEAGYEQYF. The chain recombines TRBV6-1 with TRBJ2-7; D gene uncertain. Between the trimmed V and J ends, which lost 3 bases and 4 bases, there was a span of 7 bases. In germline, CDR1 is MNHNS, CDR2 SASEGT. CDR3 length: 12 residues.